This T cell receptor beta chain was identified during a study of PD-1 blockade in classical Hodgkin lymphoma. Details on this clone: Antigen specificity is unknown.

Every patient relapsed after autologous stem cell transplantation, and brentuximab vedotin exposure varied. Patients' outcomes at their best amounted to complete response, partial response or progressive disease. The CDR3 is made up of 11 amino acids. V lost 7 bases, J lost 4 bases, and 10 bases lay in between. Germline V CDR1 and CDR2: GTSNPN, SVGIG (reference sequence). Study-wide results and caveats: Lower baseline TCR diversity marked trial partial responders and progressors. Exclusion was the outcome for patients who began nivolumab under 1 year after ASCT. The CD4+ diversity rise by C4D1 was clearest in complete responders.

Using immunoSEQ multiplex PCR, the repertoire was profiled, and TCRdb retains in-frame clones only, with some absent. The sample yields about 100,000 clones, roughly 90% seen once. The sequenced sample was peripheral blood mononuclear cells (PBMCs), obtained before the second cycle of nivolumab. The TCR originated in a human donor with classical Hodgkin lymphoma. This chain joins TRBV30 and TRBJ1-2, with D perhaps matching TRBD1 (5 bases). CDR3 sequence: CASEGFYGYTF. The CDR3 DNA sequence: TGTGCCTCGGAGGGGTTCTATGGCTACACCTTC.